This TCR beta chain was found in a study of yellow fever vaccine responses in identical twins. Study-wide points: Convergence reportedly seemed to mark part of the twins' vaccine T cell response, with personalization marking the rest.

The CDR3 is made up of 15 amino acids. Germline values: CDR1 SGHRS, CDR2 YFSETQ. The germline V and J ends were trimmed by 3 bases and 6 bases, with 16 bases remaining between them. In the case of this clonotype: Its target is unknown.

One entry per CDR3 protein results from TCRdb running MiXCR on the RT-PCR reads. In the table there are under 25,000 distinct CDR3 sequences, roughly 70% of which are singletons. This sample comprised T cells from blood (PBMCs), unsorted or a sorted subset (not recorded which), obtained before or after yellow fever vaccination (not recorded which). The TCR originated in a woman aged 18-29 years who received the yellow fever vaccine. The gene calls are TRBV5-1 and TRBJ2-4; no firm D call. CDR3 loop: CASSSAGPRPNIQYF. CDR3 bases: TGCGCCAGCAGCTCCGCCGGACCCCGCCCAAACATTCAGTACTTC.